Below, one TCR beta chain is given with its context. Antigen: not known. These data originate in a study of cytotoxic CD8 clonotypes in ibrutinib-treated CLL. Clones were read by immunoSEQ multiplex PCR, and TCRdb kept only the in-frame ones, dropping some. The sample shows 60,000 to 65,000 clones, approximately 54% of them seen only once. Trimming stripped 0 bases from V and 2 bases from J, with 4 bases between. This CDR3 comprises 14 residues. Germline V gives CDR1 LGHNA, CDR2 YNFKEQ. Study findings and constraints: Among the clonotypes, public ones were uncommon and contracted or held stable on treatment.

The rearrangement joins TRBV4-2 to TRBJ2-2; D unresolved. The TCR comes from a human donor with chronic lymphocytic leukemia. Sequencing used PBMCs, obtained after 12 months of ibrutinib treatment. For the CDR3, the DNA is TGTGCCAGCAGCCAAGACCAAAACACCGGGGAGCTGTTTTTT. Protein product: CASSQDQNTGELFF.